The 30 T cell receptor beta chains listed next were all sequenced from one sample in a study of Ad26.COV2.S vaccination and SARS-CoV-2 variants. Noted treatment: approximately 18 received Ad26.COV2.S at low or high dose, single or two shots; 5 received placebo; per-sample allocation not given. Sampling was done on day 63 after the first vaccine or placebo injection. The repertoire was sequenced with immunoSEQ multiplex PCR; TCRdb's copy has only in-frame clones and lacks some. The table includes 380,000 or so clones, 75% to 90% detected once. The sequencing here drew on peripheral blood, taken in a trial of Ad26.COV2.S vaccine versus placebo. All receptors derive from a person between 18 and 60 years old who received the Ad26.COV2.S COVID-19 vaccine or a placebo.

The chain uses TRBV19 and TRBJ2-7; TRBD2 is a possible D gene (7 bases). V lost 3 bases and J 3 bases, leaving 18 bases between the germline ends. Germline V gives CDR1 LNHDA, CDR2 SQIVND (reference sequence). This CDR3 has 16 amino acids. The CDR3 loop reads CASSMGASGNHYEQYF. CDR3 bases: TGTGCCAGTAGTATGGGGGCTAGCGGTAACCACTACGAGCAGTACTTC.

This sequence joins TRBV4-1 and TRBJ1-2; no reliable D call. Per germline, CDR1 MGHRA and CDR2 YSYEKL. Trimming shortened V by 4 bases and J by 3 bases, and 21 bases separated the two germline ends. This CDR3 has 17 amino acids. The CDR3 protein is CASSPTPLSRRYYGYTF. The CDR3 DNA sequence: TGCGCCAGCAGCCCAACGCCATTAAGCCGGCGATACTATGGCTACACCTTC.

The chain uses TRBV2 and TRBJ1-3; 10 nucleotides align to TRBD1. V dropped 6 bases and J dropped 0; count of bases not matched to a gene: 17. This CDR3 region has 20 residues. CDR1 and CDR2 from the germline V gene are SNHLY and FYNNEI. The CDR3 region is CASSHLPGQGSSFSGNTIYF. The CDR3 bases are TGTGCCAGCAGCCACCTACCGGGACAGGGGTCCTCCTTCTCTGGAAACACCATATATTTT.

The gene calls are TRBV7-2 and TRBJ1-6; 8 nucleotides match TRBD1. V shed 1 base, J shed 7 bases, and the junction held 3 bases outside the gene matches. The CDR3 loop spans 15 amino acids. The V gene's germline CDR1 is SGHTA and CDR2 FQGNSA. This CDR3 reads CASSLDRGTNSPLHF. The CDR3, as DNA: TGTGCCAGCAGCTTAGACAGGGGGACCAATTCACCCCTCCACTTT.

J is TRBJ2-2 and V is TRBV5-5; TRBD1 aligns across 7 bases. The CDR3 is 15 amino acids. Germline V lookup: CDR1 SGHKS, CDR2 YYEKEE (reference sequence). The V gene end was trimmed by 2 bases and the J gene end by 6 bases; junction bases not matched to a gene: 7. The CDR3 DNA follows: TGTGCCAGCAGCTTAAAGGGGGCGCAATCCGGGGAGCTGTTTTTT. As protein: CASSLKGAQSGELFF.

V usage is TRBV7-6 and J usage is TRBJ2-7, with no clear D. The CDR3 has 13 residues. CDR1 and CDR2 from the germline V gene are SGHVS and FNYEAQ. Trimming removed 5 bases from V and 5 bases from J, with 13 bases in between. The CDR3 loop is CASSDRPLDEQYF. CDR3 bases: TGTGCCAGCAGCGACCGCCCACTGGACGAGCAGTACTTC.

The chain couples TRBV6-1 to TRBJ1-2, with 9 bases that match TRBD1. Germline CDR1 is MNHNS and CDR2 is SASEGT. The junction had 5 bases not matched to a gene; V was cut back by 3 bases and J by 3 bases. The CDR3 totals 15 residues. The CDR3 reads CASSEGTGRHYGYTF. For the CDR3, the DNA is TGTGCCAGCAGTGAGGGGACAGGGAGGCACTATGGCTACACCTTC.

The chain couples TRBV30 to TRBJ1-5, with D possibly matching TRBD1 (6 bases). From germline, CDR1 is GTSNPN and CDR2 SVGIG (reference sequence). There are 13 residues in the CDR3. Trimming pared 7 bases from V and 6 bases from J, leaving 16 bases between. CDR3 residues: CALKIQGAQPQHF. DNA of the CDR3: TGTGCCTTGAAAATACAGGGAGCTCAGCCCCAGCATTTT.

Comments on this clone: Other DNA variants within this sample encode the same CDR3. The chain combines TRBV7-9 with TRBJ1-2; D call uncertain. In germline, CDR1 is SEHNR, CDR2 FQNEAQ (reference sequence). The V and J ends lost 1 base and 2 bases respectively, with 5 bases between them. There are 13 residues in the CDR3. The CDR3 here is CASSLGANYGYTF. CDR3 nucleotides: TGTGCCAGCAGCTTAGGTGCGAACTATGGCTACACCTTC.

This clone was seen a handful of times. This rearrangement joins TRBV30 to TRBJ1-6; D not certain. This CDR3 contains 14 residues. With 2 bases removed from V and 10 bases from J, the gap between germline ends came to 15 bases. The V gene's germline CDR1 is GTSNPN and CDR2 SVGIG (reference sequence). The CDR3 loop is CAWSWRAGGSPLHF. CDR3 sequence (DNA): TGTGCCTGGAGTTGGAGGGCCGGAGGGTCACCCCTCCACTTT.

V is TRBV27 and J is TRBJ1-5; 8 nucleotides agree with TRBD1. CDR1 is MNHEY and CDR2 is SMNVEV in the germline V gene (reference sequence). V was clipped by 6 bases and J by 4 bases; unmatched bases: 2. This CDR3 is built from 13 residues. CDR3 coding DNA: TGTGCCAGCAGCCGGGACAGGAATCAGCCCCAGCATTTT. Protein: CASSRDRNQPQHF.

A few counts support this clone. The genes are TRBV28 and TRBJ1-5; 8 nucleotides match TRBD1. Germline V CDR1 and CDR2: MDHEN, SYDVKM. CDR3 length: 14 residues. V dropped 6 bases and J dropped 2; count of bases not matched to a gene: 3. The CDR3 sequence is CASSQQGGNQPQHF. Here the CDR3 DNA reads TGTGCCAGCAGCCAACAGGGGGGCAATCAGCCCCAGCATTTT.

The V call is TRBV28, the J call TRBJ1-4; D gene uncertain. The CDR3 totals 13 residues. The V gene's germline CDR1 is MDHEN and CDR2 SYDVKM. CDR3 coding DNA: TGTGGATTCAAAGGCGGACTTAATGAAAAACTGTTTTTT. Amino acid sequence: CGFKGGLNEKLFF.

A single count supports this clone. V and J are TRBV28 and TRBJ1-1; D is ambiguous. The CDR3 totals 13 residues. Germline V gene data show CDR1 as MDHEN and CDR2 as SYDVKM. V lost 5 bases and J 1 base, leaving 8 bases between the germline ends. The CDR3 DNA reads as TGTGCCAGCAGTCCACACGGGAACACTGAAGCTTTCTTT. Its protein product is CASSPHGNTEAFF.

The V and J genes are TRBV6-5 and TRBJ2-7; TRBD1 matches at 8 bases. V shed 8 bases and J 3 bases; nucleotides not matched to a gene: 6. The length of the CDR3 is 13 residues. The germline gives CDR1 MNHEY, CDR2 SVGAGI. The CDR3 reads CASRPTGGYEQYF. The DNA for the CDR3 is TGTGCCAGCCGGCCAACAGGGGGCTACGAGCAGTACTTC.

The chain carries TRBV9 and TRBJ2-7, with 8 bases matching TRBD2. The CDR3 length is 14 residues. V shed 4 bases, J shed 4 bases, and the junction held 7 bases outside the gene matches. Per germline, CDR1 SGDLS and CDR2 YYNGEE. The CDR3 reads CASSPRSGGYEQYF. CDR3 in DNA: TGTGCCAGCAGCCCCAGGAGCGGGGGATACGAGCAGTACTTC. The variable domain in full, completed from reference TRBV9 and TRBJ2-7, reads DSGVTQTPKHLITATGQRVTLRCSPRSGDLSVYWYQQSLDQGLQFLIQYYNGEERAKGNILERFSAQQFPDLHSELNLSSLELGDSALYFCASSPRSGGYEQYFGPGTRLTVT.

J is TRBJ1-5 and V is TRBV4-2; D uncertain. The CDR3 totals 15 residues. Germline V gene sequence: CDR1 LGHNA, CDR2 YNFKEQ. With 0 bases removed from V and 6 bases from J, the gap between germline ends came to 12 bases. The CDR3 DNA reads as TGTGCCAGCAGCCAAGAAGGGCATTTCAGTCAGCCCCAGCATTTT. This sequence encodes CASSQEGHFSQPQHF.

This clone was observed a single time. This chain uses TRBV28 with TRBJ2-7, with 7 bases matching TRBD2. This CDR3 contains 15 residues. The V gene's germline CDR1 is MDHEN and CDR2 SYDVKM. Trimming took 4 bases from V and 7 from J; bases not matched to a gene: 13. CDR3 nucleotide sequence: TGTGCCAGCAGTTCCCGTGTGGCGGGAGTGCGAGAGCAGTACTTC. Its translation is CASSSRVAGVREQYF.

The rearrangement uses TRBV5-1 and TRBJ1-1, with 9 bases lining up with TRBD1. This CDR3 has 15 amino acids. The germline gives CDR1 SGHRS, CDR2 YFSETQ. V lost 3 bases and J lost 1; bases outside the gene matches: 4. The CDR3 region is CASSYGTGRNTEAFF. The DNA of the CDR3 is TGCGCCAGCAGCTATGGGACAGGGAGGAACACTGAAGCTTTCTTT.

The V gene is TRBV10-3, the J gene TRBJ2-5, with 10 bases fitting TRBD1. This CDR3 comprises 14 residues. J was trimmed by 4 bases and V by 11 bases; bases with no gene match: 10. The germline gives CDR1 ENHRY, CDR2 SYGVKD. The CDR3 sequence is CASKAGTGAETQYF. Written as DNA, the CDR3 is TGTGCCTCTAAAGCAGGGACAGGGGCAGAGACCCAGTACTTC.

This clone was recorded only once. This sequence joins TRBV2 and TRBJ2-7; either TRBD1 or TRBD2 may fit D (5 bases each). Germline lookup yields CDR1 SNHLY and CDR2 FYNNEI. V was trimmed by 6 bases and J by 2 bases, leaving 11 bases between them. CDR3 size: 13 residues. CDR3 in amino acids: CASRRDGAYEQYF. As DNA, the CDR3 is TGTGCCAGCAGAAGGGACGGGGCCTACGAGCAGTACTTC.

The rearrangement uses TRBV5-1 and TRBJ2-1, with 9 bases lining up with TRBD2. V lost 5 bases, J lost 0 bases, and 6 bases stayed unmatched. The germline V gene has CDR1 SGHRS and CDR2 YFSETQ. The CDR3 length is 16 residues. The CDR3 sequence: CASRAGGGSSYNEQFF. The DNA for the CDR3 is TGCGCCAGCAGAGCGGGAGGCGGGAGCTCCTACAATGAGCAGTTCTTC.

The rearrangement joins TRBV2 to TRBJ1-6; TRBD1 is a possible D gene (5 bases). Trimming removed 3 bases from V and 10 bases from J, with 13 bases in between. The length of the CDR3 is 14 residues. From germline, CDR1 is SNHLY and CDR2 FYNNEI. The CDR3 DNA sequence: TGTGCCAGCAGTGATGGGGGAAGACCCTCACCCCTCCACTTT. Translating it yields CASSDGGRPSPLHF.

CDR3 DNA: TGTGCCAGCAGCCAAGAAGCCGGGGAGCTGTTTTTT. Its translation is CASSQEAGELFF. This chain joins TRBV14 and TRBJ2-2; unclear D gene. Germline V lookup: CDR1 SGHDN, CDR2 FVKESK. The CDR3 contains 12 residues. Trimming left V 0 bases short and J 6 bases short, with 2 bases between.

This sequence joins TRBV2 and TRBJ2-1, with TRBD1 matching over 7 bases. From germline, CDR1 is SNHLY and CDR2 FYNNEI. Trimming removed 6 bases from V and 3 bases from J; junction bases left unmatched: 8. This CDR3 has 15 amino acids. The CDR3 here is CASSEQGPVYNEQFF. The CDR3 nucleotides are TGTGCCAGCAGCGAACAGGGGCCCGTCTACAATGAGCAGTTCTTC.

This clone occurred a few times. This sequence joins TRBV7-9 and TRBJ1-3; D is uncertain. Germline-derived CDR1 and CDR2 are SEHNR and FQNEAQ (reference sequence). The CDR3 consists of 18 residues. Trimming cost V 5 bases and J 0 bases, with 20 bases left between them. CDR3: CASSPPGGGLSSGNTIYF. CDR3 nucleotide sequence: TGTGCCAGCAGCCCCCCGGGAGGTGGTTTGAGCTCTGGAAACACCATATATTTT.

CDR3: CASLPLYPYGRVDTEAFF. CDR3 nucleotide sequence: TGTGCCAGCCTACCCCTCTACCCCTATGGGCGGGTGGACACTGAAGCTTTCTTT. V is TRBV21-1 and J is TRBJ1-1. TRBV21-1 represents a pseudogene. This CDR3 spans 18 amino acids.

This clone has just one count. The gene calls are TRBV5-6 and TRBJ1-2; no clear D. The CDR3 has 11 residues. V was cut by 0 bases and J by 9 bases, with 6 bases left in between. Germline V gives CDR1 SGHDT, CDR2 YYEEEE. The DNA of the CDR3 is TGTGCCAGCAGCTTGGCGGCACGCTACACCTTC. Residues: CASSLAARYTF.

This clone showed up just a few times. The chain carries TRBV6-5 and TRBJ2-5; D not resolved. This CDR3 is 13 amino acids long. CDR1 MNHEY and CDR2 SVGAGI come from the germline V gene. Trimming stripped 7 bases from V and 1 base from J, with 10 bases between. The CDR3 nucleotides are TGTGCCAGCACCGGCGAGGTCCAAGAGACCCAGTACTTC. Translated, it gives CASTGEVQETQYF.

The chain combines TRBV19 with TRBJ1-1; 10 positions agree with TRBD1. V dropped 10 bases and J dropped 2; count of bases not matched to a gene: 4. The CDR3 totals 13 residues. From germline, CDR1 is LNHDA and CDR2 SQIVND (reference sequence). The chain's CDR3 is CATQTGGNTEAFF. The DNA for the CDR3 is TGTGCCACCCAGACAGGGGGCAACACTGAAGCTTTCTTT.